These T cell receptor beta chains were read from a single sample in a study of cytomegalovirus exposure and HLA in healthy donors. Method: immunoSEQ multiplex PCR; TCRdb's copy keeps in-frame clones and lacks some. The sample lists almost 65,000 clones, roughly 80% occurring once. The sequencing sample was made of PBMCs. The origin of the receptors is a male donor in good health and CMV-seropositive. CDR3s include the opening cysteine and the closing phenylalanine or tryptophan. Each record gives: V gene, J gene, CDR3 protein.

V: TRBV27
J: TRBJ1-6
CDR3: CASSLSVGTGGNSPLHF

V: TRBV4-2
J: TRBJ1-1
CDR3: CASSQGAGSTEAFF

V: TRBV20-1
J: TRBJ1-2
CDR3: CSAENGYGYTF

V: TRBV6-5
J: TRBJ2-7
CDR3: CASSSPGQGNYEQYF

V: TRBV5-1
J: TRBJ2-7
CDR3: CASSLVSPVNSSYEQYF

V: TRBV30
J: TRBJ2-6
CDR3: CAWGESGANVLTF

V: TRBV7-6
J: TRBJ1-2
CDR3: CASSAETGNYGYTF

V: TRBV5-4
J: TRBJ2-1
CDR3: CASSAGVEQFF

V: TRBV4-3
J: TRBJ1-4
CDR3: CASSQEWGGEKLFF

V: TRBV2
J: -
CDR3: CASSEVYEQYF

V: TRBV5-1
J: TRBJ2-7
CDR3: CASSLEAGTGSEQYF

V: TRBV2
J: TRBJ2-6
CDR3: CASSESWLSGANVLTF

V: TRBV9
J: TRBJ2-6
CDR3: CASSAYSGAGANVLTF

V: TRBV13
J: TRBJ2-5
CDR3: CASSLGGVGETQYF

V: TRBV2
J: TRBJ2-2
CDR3: CASSDRGAGSGAGELFF

V: TRBV27
J: TRBJ2-1
CDR3: CATHGEGDYNEQFF

V: TRBV28
J: TRBJ2-1
CDR3: CASSMPGGGAYEQFF

V: TRBV4-1
J: TRBJ1-6
CDR3: CASSQDRGLSPLHF

V: TRBV6-5
J: TRBJ2-7
CDR3: CASRGVGAYEQYF

V: TRBV29-1
J: TRBJ1-2
CDR3: CSIEGDYGYTF

V: TRBV15
J: TRBJ2-2
CDR3: CATSRDLGTAGRGELFF

V: TRBV27
J: TRBJ2-3
CDR3: CASSLLAHSTDTQYF

V: TRBV14
J: TRBJ1-2
CDR3: CASSQVVSLVYTF

V: TRBV5-5
J: TRBJ1-2
CDR3: CASSLATGRVNYGYTF

V: TRBV7-9
J: TRBJ2-5
CDR3: CASSSTSGGLETQYF

V: TRBV4-2
J: TRBJ2-5
CDR3: CASSQDVPSETQYF

V: TRBV18
J: TRBJ1-6
CDR3: CASSPDRYLNSPLHF

V: TRBV7-6
J: TRBJ2-7
CDR3: CASSLGQNYEQYF

V: TRBV5-1
J: TRBJ2-1
CDR3: CASSLAGGRSYNEQFF

V: TRBV7-9
J: TRBJ2-2
CDR3: CASSFNAGAGELFF

V: TRBV6-5
J: TRBJ1-2
CDR3: CASSSTGSPGGYTF